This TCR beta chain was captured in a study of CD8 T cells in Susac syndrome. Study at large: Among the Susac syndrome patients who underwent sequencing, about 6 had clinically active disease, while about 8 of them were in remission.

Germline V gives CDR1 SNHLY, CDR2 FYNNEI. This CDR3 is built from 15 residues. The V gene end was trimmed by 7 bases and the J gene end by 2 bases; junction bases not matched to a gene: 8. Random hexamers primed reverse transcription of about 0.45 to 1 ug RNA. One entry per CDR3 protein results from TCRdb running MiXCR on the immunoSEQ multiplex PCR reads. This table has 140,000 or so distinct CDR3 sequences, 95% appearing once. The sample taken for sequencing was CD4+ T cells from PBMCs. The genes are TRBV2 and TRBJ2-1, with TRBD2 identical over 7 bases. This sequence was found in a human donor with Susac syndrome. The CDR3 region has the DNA TGTGCCAGCACGGGACTCCGGGGGGCCTACAATGAGCAGTTCTTC. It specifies CASTGLRGAYNEQFF.